This entry concerns a single TCR beta chain. Generated by immunoSEQ multiplex PCR, the TCRdb table keeps only in-frame clones and is missing some. This sample has over 90,000 clones, with 88% found just once. The record originates from a study of T cell responses to AZD1222 COVID-19 vaccine. Study information: Pooled samples include second doses given at about 4 or 12 weeks.

The CDR3 spans 15 residues. V lost 10 bases to trimming and J lost 4 bases, with 20 bases between them. CDR1 is LNHDA, CDR2 SQIVND, per germline (reference sequence). The source of this sequence is an adult in good health. J is TRBJ2-1 and V is TRBV19; D may be TRBD2 (5 bases). Sequencing used peripheral blood, obtained on day 0 of AZD1222 vaccination. CDR3 bases: TGTGCCACCTCTCGAGTCGACTATTCTTACAATGAGCAGTTCTTC. Protein: CATSRVDYSYNEQFF.